This TCR beta chain was sequenced for a study of T cell repertoires in cytomegalovirus infection. Overall study: Carrying CMV and the relevant HLA type showed in public TCR beta signatures. Overall study results and limits: Identification of carriers of CMV plus the relevant HLA was performed using cumulative public TCR beta family frequency.

TCRdb independently ran MiXCR on the reads; one entry per CDR3 protein. Of around 550,000 distinct CDR3 sequences listed, 26% are singletons. Of note for this clonotype: Antigen: not known.

Germline V lookup: CDR1 ENHRY, CDR2 SYGVKD. The ends were cut back, 6 bases at V and 1 base at J, with 15 bases in the middle. The CDR3 has 16 residues. The source material was PBMCs. The genes are TRBV10-3 and TRBJ2-2; perhaps TRBD1 as D (6 bases). This receptor was taken from a human donor in good health (CMV status not recorded). Some clones in this sample may be carry-over from other donors' samples. The CDR3 DNA follows: TGTGCCATCAGAAGTCAGCAGGGGATGAACACCGGGGAGCTGTTTTTT. Translated, it gives CAIRSQQGMNTGELFF.